Listed below are T cell receptor beta chains from one sample, sequenced in a study of blood T cell repertoires in COVID-19. Profiling relied on immunoSEQ multiplex PCR, and the TCRdb table lists in-frame clones only, not all of them. The sample carries tens of thousands of clones, 65% to 90% recorded once. Sequenced material: peripheral blood. Receptors were obtained from a woman aged 55-69 years with acute or convalescent COVID-19. Both conserved end residues are part of each CDR3. A D gene is named only where the DNA matches it firmly. Size values are once, few and many counts, or a class for expanded clones, and some rows have none.

D gene: .
V gene: TRBV2
J gene: TRBJ1-5
clone size: .
CDR3 length: 13
CDR3 DNA: TGTGCCAGCCGGGAGACTACTCATCAGCCCCAGCATTTT
CDR3 protein: CASRETTHQPQHF

D gene: TRBD1
V gene: TRBV2
J gene: TRBJ2-3
clone size: .
CDR3 length: 14
CDR3 DNA: TGTGCCAGTCTCAGGGGGCGGATGAGAGATACGCAGTATTTT
CDR3 protein: CASLRGRMRDTQYF

D gene: TRBD1
V gene: TRBV10-1
J gene: TRBJ1-5
clone size: once
CDR3 length: 16
CDR3 DNA: TGCGCCAGCATGCGGACAGGGTTCTATAGCAATCAGCCCCAGCATTTT
CDR3 protein: CASMRTGFYSNQPQHF

D gene: .
V gene: TRBV27
J gene: TRBJ1-2
clone size: once
CDR3 length: 14
CDR3 DNA: TGTGCCAGCAGTCCGGGACACTTCCTATATGGCTACACCTTC
CDR3 protein: CASSPGHFLYGYTF

D gene: .
V gene: TRBV6-6
J gene: TRBJ2-4
clone size: .
CDR3 length: 15
CDR3 DNA: TGTGCCAGCAGCCAGATGACAGAAGCCAAAAACATTCAGTACTTC
CDR3 protein: CASSQMTEAKNIQYF

D gene: .
V gene: TRBV4-2
J gene: TRBJ2-1
clone size: .
CDR3 length: 21
CDR3 DNA: TGTGCCAGCAGCCCCCGTGGGCAGTTTACCCCCAGATTGAGCTCCTACAATGAGCAGTTCTTC
CDR3 protein: CASSPRGQFTPRLSSYNEQFF

D gene: .
V gene: TRBV5-1
J gene: TRBJ1-1
clone size: .
CDR3 length: 17
CDR3 DNA: TGCGCCAGCAGCTTGTTGACTGGTATGGCTTTGAACACTGAAGCTTTCTTT
CDR3 protein: CASSLLTGMALNTEAFF

D gene: TRBD1
V gene: TRBV5-1
J gene: TRBJ2-2
clone size: .
CDR3 length: 18
CDR3 DNA: TGCGCCAGCAGCTTCGGGACAGGGGACGCCTTGAACACCGGGGAGCTGTTTTTT
CDR3 protein: CASSFGTGDALNTGELFF

D gene: TRBD1
V gene: TRBV30
J gene: TRBJ2-4
clone size: .
CDR3 length: 14
CDR3 DNA: TGTGCCTGCAGGGGGCGCGGGGCCAAAAACATTCAGTACTTC
CDR3 protein: CACRGRGAKNIQYF

D gene: .
V gene: TRBV12-3/TRBV12-4
J gene: TRBJ1-3
clone size: .
CDR3 length: 12
CDR3 DNA: TGTGCCAGCAGCCTTCCTGGAAACACCATATATTTT
CDR3 protein: CASSLPGNTIYF